This T cell receptor beta chain stems from a study of blood T cell repertoires in COVID-19. Overall study: The study drew acute and convalescent COVID-19 samples from the United States, Italy and Spain. In each case, the material was cDNA or gDNA derived from T cells, B-cell-depleted T cells, or PBMCs.

As handled by the study authors: Researchers report that nucleated cell counts were estimated from reference gene primer amplification. TCRdb's table, derived via immunoSEQ multiplex PCR, lists solely in-frame clones and lacks some. That table furnishes V, J and clone size, whereas the DNA furnished D and trimming. The sample consists of approximately 150,000 clones, roughly 87% of them appearing once. The clonotype was recovered from a woman aged 55-70 years who had recovered from COVID-19. The sequenced sample was peripheral blood.

In DNA form, the CDR3 reads TGTGCCAGCAGCCCAAGCGCCCCCGGGACAGGTATTTACGAGCAGTACTTC. The encoded protein is CASSPSAPGTGIYEQYF. The chain couples TRBV28 to TRBJ2-7; the match to TRBD1 covers 8 bases. V dropped 6 bases and J dropped 4; count of bases not matched to a gene: 17. The CDR3 is 17 amino acids. Germline V gene data show CDR1 as MDHEN and CDR2 as SYDVKM.